The present TCR beta chain was sequenced within a study of cytomegalovirus exposure and HLA in healthy donors. Whole-study context: Approximately 85 million unique TCRs from HLA-typed donors were held in an early data release.

In the case of this clone: Its antigen is as yet unknown.

The CDR3 has 13 amino acids. Trimming shortened V by 7 bases and J by 12 bases, and 21 bases separated the two germline ends. Germline V gene data show CDR1 as SNHLY and CDR2 as FYNNEI. Both 60 Vbeta primers and 13 Jbeta primers went into the PCR. Original methodology: As a later analysis found, there were roughly 80 million unique TCR beta chains, of which roughly 11 million were shared. Produced via immunoSEQ multiplex PCR; TCRdb's table is partial and in-frame only. Clone size and V and J calls were adopted from that table, with D and trimming inferred from the DNA. The sample has some 200,000 clones; around 80% are singletons. Whole-study findings and limits: Follow-up analysis seemed to connect common viral pathogens with several of the most significant clusters identified. An analysis that was carried out later associated approximately 15,000 TCR beta sequences with HLA alleles at 0.05 false discovery rate.

This receptor was taken from a woman aged 40 to 50 in good health and CMV-seronegative. Sequencing input: PBMCs. This sequence joins TRBV2 and TRBJ1-2; D perhaps matches TRBD1 (5 bases). CDR3 nucleotide sequence: TGTGCCAGCAAGTTTAGGAGGGACGCCTCGGACACCTTC. Its protein is CASKFRRDASDTF.